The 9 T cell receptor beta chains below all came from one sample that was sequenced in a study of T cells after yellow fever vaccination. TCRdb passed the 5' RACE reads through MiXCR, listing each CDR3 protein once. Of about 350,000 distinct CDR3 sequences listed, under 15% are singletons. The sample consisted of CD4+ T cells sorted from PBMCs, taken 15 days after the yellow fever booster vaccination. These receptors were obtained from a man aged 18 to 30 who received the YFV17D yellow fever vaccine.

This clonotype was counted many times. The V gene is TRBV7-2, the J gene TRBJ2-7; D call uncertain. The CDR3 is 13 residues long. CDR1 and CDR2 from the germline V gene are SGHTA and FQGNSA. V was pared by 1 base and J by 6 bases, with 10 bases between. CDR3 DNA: TGTGCCAGCAGCTTAGTGGTAGGCCTCGAGCAGTACTTC. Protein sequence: CASSLVVGLEQYF. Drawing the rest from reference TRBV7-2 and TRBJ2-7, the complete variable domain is GAGVSQSPSNKVTEKGKDVELRCDPISGHTALYWYRQSLGQGLEFLIYFQGNSAPDKSGLPSDRFSAERTGGSVSTLTIQRTQQEDSAVYLCASSLVVGLEQYFGPGTRLTVT.

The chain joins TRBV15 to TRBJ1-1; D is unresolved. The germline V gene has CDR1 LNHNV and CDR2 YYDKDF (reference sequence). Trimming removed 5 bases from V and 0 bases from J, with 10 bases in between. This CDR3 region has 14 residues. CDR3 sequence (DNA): TGTGCCACCAGCCTGGGGTTCATGAACACTGAAGCTTTCTTT. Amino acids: CATSLGFMNTEAFF.

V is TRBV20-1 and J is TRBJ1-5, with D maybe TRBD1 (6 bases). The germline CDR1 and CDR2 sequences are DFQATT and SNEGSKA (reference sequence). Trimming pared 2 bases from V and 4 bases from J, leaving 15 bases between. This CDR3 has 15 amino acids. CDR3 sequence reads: CSARSTGPGNQPQHF. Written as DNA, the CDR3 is TGCAGTGCTAGAAGTACAGGGCCCGGTAATCAGCCCCAGCATTTT.

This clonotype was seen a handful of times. In nucleotides, the CDR3 is TGCGCCAGCAGCTTGGGGCGGACAGGGGTCGGTGGCTACACCTTC. Residues: CASSLGRTGVGGYTF. V and J are TRBV5-1 and TRBJ1-2; 9 bases fit TRBD1. V shed 0 bases and J 7 bases; nucleotides not matched to a gene: 7. The CDR3 totals 15 residues. The germline gives CDR1 SGHRS, CDR2 YFSETQ.

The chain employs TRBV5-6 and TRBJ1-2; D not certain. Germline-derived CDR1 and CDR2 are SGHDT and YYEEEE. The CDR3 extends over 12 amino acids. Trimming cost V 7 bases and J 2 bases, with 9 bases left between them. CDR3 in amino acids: CASGIGNYGYTF. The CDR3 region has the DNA TGTGCCAGCGGGATAGGCAACTATGGCTACACCTTC.

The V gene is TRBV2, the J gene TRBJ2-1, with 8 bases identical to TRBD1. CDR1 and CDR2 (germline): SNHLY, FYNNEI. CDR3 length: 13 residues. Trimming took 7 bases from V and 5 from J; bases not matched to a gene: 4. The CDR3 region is CASKGTGNNEQFF. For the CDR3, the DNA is TGTGCCAGCAAGGGGACAGGAAACAATGAGCAGTTCTTC.

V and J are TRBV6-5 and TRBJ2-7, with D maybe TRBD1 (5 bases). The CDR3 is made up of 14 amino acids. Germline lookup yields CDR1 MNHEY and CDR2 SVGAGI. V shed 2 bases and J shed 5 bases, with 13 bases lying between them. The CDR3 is CASSYRAGPHEQYF. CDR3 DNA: TGTGCCAGCAGTTACCGGGCAGGGCCCCACGAGCAGTACTTC.

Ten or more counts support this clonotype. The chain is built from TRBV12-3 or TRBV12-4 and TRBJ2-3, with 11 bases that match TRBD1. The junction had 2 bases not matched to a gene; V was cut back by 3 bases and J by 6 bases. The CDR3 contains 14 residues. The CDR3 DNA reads TGTGCCAGCAGTTTCGGGACAGGGGGGGATACGCAGTATTTT. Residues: CASSFGTGGDTQYF.

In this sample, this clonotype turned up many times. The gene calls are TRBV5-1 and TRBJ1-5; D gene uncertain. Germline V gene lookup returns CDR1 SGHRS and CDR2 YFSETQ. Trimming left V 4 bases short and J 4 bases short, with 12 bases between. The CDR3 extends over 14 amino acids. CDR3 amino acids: CASSPGPPNQPQHF. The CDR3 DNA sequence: TGCGCCAGCAGCCCCGGACCGCCAAATCAGCCCCAGCATTTT.